Here is one T cell receptor beta chain with its context. TCRdb's copy holds only in-frame clones and misses some; the assay was immunoSEQ multiplex PCR. In the table there are 90,000 or so clones, approximately 89% of which are singletons. Per germline, CDR1 KGHSH and CDR2 LQKENI. V lost 4 bases, J lost 0 bases, and 16 bases lay in between. The CDR3 totals 17 residues. This record comes from a study of blood T cell repertoires in COVID-19. The TCR sequence derives from a human donor in a cohort sampled during active COVID-19. The rearrangement links TRBV18 to TRBJ1-3, with D perhaps matching TRBD1 (6 bases). The sample consisted of peripheral blood. The CDR3 sequence is CASSRSTQGSSGNTIYF. In DNA, the CDR3 is TGTGCCAGCTCACGAAGTACTCAGGGGAGCTCTGGAAACACCATATATTTT. The complete variable domain, with remaining parts taken from reference TRBV18 and TRBJ1-3, reads NAGVMQNPRHLVRRRGQEARLRCSPMKGHSHVYWYRQLPEEGLKFMVYLQKENIIDESGMPKERFSAEFPKEGPSILRIQQVVRGDSAAYFCASSRSTQGSSGNTIYFGEGSWLTVV.